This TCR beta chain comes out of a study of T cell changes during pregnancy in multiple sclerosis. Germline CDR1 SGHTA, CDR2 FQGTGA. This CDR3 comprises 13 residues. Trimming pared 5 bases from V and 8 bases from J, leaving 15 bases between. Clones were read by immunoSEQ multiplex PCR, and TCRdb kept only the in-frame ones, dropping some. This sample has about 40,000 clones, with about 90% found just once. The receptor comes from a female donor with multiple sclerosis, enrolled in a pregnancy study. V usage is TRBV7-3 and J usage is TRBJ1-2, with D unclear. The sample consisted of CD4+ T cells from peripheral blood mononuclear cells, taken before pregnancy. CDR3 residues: CASSVDETGGYTF. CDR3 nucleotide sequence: TGTGCCAGCAGCGTTGACGAGACGGGGGGCTACACCTTC.